This TCR beta chain was observed in a study of T cells expressing NK-cell markers. Study details: Sorted CD3+CD56-NKG2C+, CD3+CD56+NKG2C+ and CD3+CD56+NKG2C- T cells supplied the TCR beta repertoires. Seven donors tested HCMV-seropositive and one tested seronegative among the eight sequenced.

Study findings and constraints: Top CD8+ clonotypes included the dominant CD3+CD56+NKG2C+ clonotypes in six donors.

The CDR3 is 13 residues long. The germline gives CDR1 DFQATT, CDR2 SNEGSKA (reference sequence). Reanalyzing the 5' RACE reads, TCRdb keeps one entry per CDR3 protein, without DNA. Its table records hundreds of thousands of distinct CDR3 sequences. With respect to this clonotype: Antigen unknown.

The sequence was collected from a man aged 18 to 69 in good health. The chain joins TRBV20-1 to TRBJ2-1; TCRdb's D call of TRBD1 is untestable without DNA. Specimen: blood T cells: a sorted CD56 or NKG2C T cell subset, CD4+ or CD8+ T cells, or bulk PBMC T cells (not recorded which). Here the CDR3 reads CSAPRDWGHEQFF.